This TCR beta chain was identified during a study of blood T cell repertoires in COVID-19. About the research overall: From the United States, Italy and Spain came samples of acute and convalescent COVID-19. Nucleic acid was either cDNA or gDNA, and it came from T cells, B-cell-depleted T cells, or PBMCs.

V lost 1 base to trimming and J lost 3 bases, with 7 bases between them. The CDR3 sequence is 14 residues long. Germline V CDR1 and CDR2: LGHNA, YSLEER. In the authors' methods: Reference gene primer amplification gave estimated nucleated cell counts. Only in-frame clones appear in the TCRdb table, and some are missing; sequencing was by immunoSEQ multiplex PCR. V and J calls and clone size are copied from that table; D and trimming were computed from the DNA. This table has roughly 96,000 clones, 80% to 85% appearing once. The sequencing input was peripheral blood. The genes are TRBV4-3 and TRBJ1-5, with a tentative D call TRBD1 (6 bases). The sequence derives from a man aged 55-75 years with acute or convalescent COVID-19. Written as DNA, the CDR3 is TGCGCCAGCAGCCAAGGGACAGACAATCAGCCCCAGCATTTT. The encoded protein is CASSQGTDNQPQHF.